The 9 T cell receptor beta chains listed next were all sequenced from one sample in a study of shared clonotypes between healthy human individuals (TCRdb year 2020). Libraries were made using the immunoSEQ multiplex PCR assay. TCRdb holds this immuneACCESS table with in-frame rearrangements only. Some clones are missing; in checked studies, unresolved V genes explain under half, and the rest has no known cause. The sample profile shows some 1.5 million clones; roughly 96% of them were found once. Over 1% of the sample is in the top ten clones. Source material: naive CD4+ T cells sorted from blood. Sample cell subset or site, as interpreted from the label and publication: CD45RA+ positively selected. Source of these receptors: a man aged 25-45 years in good health.

The rearrangement links TRBV28 to TRBJ2-7; no clear D. With 2 bases removed from V and 4 bases from J, the gap between germline ends came to 12 bases. CDR3 length: 14 amino acids. CDR1 MDHEN and CDR2 SYDVKM come from the germline V gene. The CDR3 sequence is CASSLVGLRYEQYF. The CDR3 region has the DNA TGTGCCAGCAGTTTAGTGGGGTTGAGATACGAGCAGTACTTC.

This clone was counted a single time. V and J are TRBV11-2 and TRBJ1-3, with 10 bases lining up with TRBD1. Germline loops: CDR1 SGHAT, CDR2 FQNNGV. V was pared by 6 bases and J by 3 bases, with 5 bases of the junction left unmatched. The CDR3 contains 15 residues. The CDR3 DNA is TGTGCCAGCAGTAGACAGGGGGCGCTTGGAAACACCATATATTTT. This encodes CASSRQGALGNTIYF.

The genes are TRBV5-1 and TRBJ2-3; the match to TRBD2 covers 13 bases. J gave up 4 bases and V 4 bases, and 3 bases lay outside the gene matches. The CDR3 spans 15 residues. The germline V gene has CDR1 SGHRS and CDR2 YFSETQ. This chain's CDR3 is CASSMGLAGPDTQYF. The DNA for the CDR3 is TGCGCCAGCAGCATGGGACTAGCGGGACCAGATACGCAGTATTTT.

This chain joins TRBV20-1 and TRBJ2-1; maybe TRBD2 (5 bases). CDR1 DFQATT and CDR2 SNEGSKA come from the germline V gene (reference sequence). V shed 5 bases and J shed 9 bases, with 8 bases lying between them. The CDR3 contains 10 residues. CDR3 sequence: CSAGGGEQFF. The CDR3 DNA is TGCAGTGCTGGCGGAGGTGAGCAGTTCTTC.

The genes are TRBV15 and TRBJ2-7; D possibly corresponds to TRBD1 (5 bases). V lost 5 bases and J 2 bases, leaving 13 bases between the germline ends. CDR1 and CDR2 from the germline V gene are LNHNV and YYDKDF (reference sequence). The CDR3 is 14 amino acids. DNA of the CDR3: TGTGCCACCAGCCGTCGACAGATCCCCTACGAGCAGTACTTC. Encoded protein: CATSRRQIPYEQYF.

V is TRBV27 and J is TRBJ1-1; 7 bases match TRBD1. Germline V gives CDR1 MNHEY, CDR2 SMNVEV (reference sequence). This CDR3 is 13 amino acids long. V lost 3 bases, J lost 4 bases, and 2 bases stayed unmatched. CDR3 residues: CASSLTGTTEAFF. Written as DNA, the CDR3 is TGTGCCAGCAGTTTGACAGGGACCACTGAAGCTTTCTTT.

The rearrangement uses TRBV9 and TRBJ2-1, with D unresolved. The CDR3 extends over 13 amino acids. Germline V lookup: CDR1 SGDLS, CDR2 YYNGEE. The V gene lost 4 bases and the J gene lost 2 bases, with 7 bases spanning the gap. The CDR3 bases are TGTGCCAGCAGCCTTGGGACCTACAATGAGCAGTTCTTC. It translates to CASSLGTYNEQFF.

The chain couples TRBV28 to TRBJ1-4; D may be TRBD1 (5 bases). The V end was cut by 1 base, the J end by 8 bases, with 11 bases between. Germline lookup yields CDR1 MDHEN and CDR2 SYDVKM. The CDR3 covers 14 residues. The CDR3 loop is CASSLLGDKEKLFF. The DNA of the CDR3 is TGTGCCAGCAGTTTATTGGGGGATAAAGAAAAACTGTTTTTT.

The rearrangement joins TRBV5-1 to TRBJ2-5; D gene uncertain. CDR3 length: 14 residues. V shed 1 base and J shed 1 base, with 8 bases lying between them. CDR1 is SGHRS and CDR2 is YFSETQ in the germline V gene. CDR3 bases: TGCGCCAGCAGCTTGCGGCAGGTCCAAGAGACCCAGTACTTC. Encoded protein: CASSLRQVQETQYF.